This TCR beta chain came from a study of cytotoxic CD8 clonotypes in ibrutinib-treated CLL. Turning to the study itself: Results showed some 25 partial and 2 complete responses; following median 68 months, around 14 remained remitted, approximately 12 advanced.

Profiled with immunoSEQ multiplex PCR; TCRdb holds only in-frame clones, not every one. Here the sample spans 110,000 or so clones, about 53% being singletons. Study-level points and caveats: Clonality grew at ibrutinib response; at progression, it decreased back toward baseline. A difference in sampling times existed between sustained-remission and progressing patients.

Germline lookup yields CDR1 LNHDA and CDR2 SQIVND (reference sequence). The CDR3 loop spans 14 amino acids. V shed 4 bases, J shed 6 bases, and the junction held 5 bases outside the gene matches. This clone was found a few times. What it binds is not known. This material consisted of PBMCs, taken after 24 months of ibrutinib treatment. V is TRBV19 and J is TRBJ1-4; 7 nucleotides align to TRBD1. The TCR was taken from a human donor with chronic lymphocytic leukemia. The DNA for the CDR3 is TGTGCCAGTAGTAGGACAGGCGGAGATGAAAAACTGTTTTTT. Protein product: CASSRTGGDEKLFF.